This TCR beta chain emerged from a study of T cell responses to AZD1222 COVID-19 vaccine. The method was immunoSEQ multiplex PCR; TCRdb's version includes in-frame clones alone and lacks a portion of them. The data hold around 100,000 clones, with 75% to 90% observed a single time. Study-wide findings and caveats: The span of vaccine-associated CD4 TCRs extended across spike, with dominance at 160-218 and 743-854. The study identified only five to seven AZD1222 recipients as seropositive at baseline.

Second-dose intervals of approximately 4 or approximately 12 weeks were pooled. Germline V gene lookup returns CDR1 MNHEY and CDR2 SVGAGI. CDR3 length: 14 residues. Deletions cut 5 bases from V and 3 bases from J, with 13 bases between. About this clone itself: Its antigen is not known.

The rearrangement links TRBV6-5 to TRBJ1-1, with D perhaps matching TRBD1 (6 bases). This sample comprised peripheral blood, obtained 28 days after the second AZD1222 dose. This clonotype was sampled from an adult who received the AZD1222 COVID-19 vaccine. The CDR3 DNA reads TGTGCCAGCAGTCCACAGGGTACGTACACTGAAGCTTTCTTT. Translation gives CASSPQGTYTEAFF.